This entry features one T cell receptor (beta chain) sequence. The antigen is undetermined. The data stem from a study of Graves' ophthalmopathy and Graves' hyperthyroidism. The wider study: Investigators collected peripheral blood at initial diagnosis, before any treatment was given.

With a duration under 3 months, ophthalmopathy in the donors showed moderate-to-severe activity, CAS ≥3 and NOSPECS ≥4. Using RNA transcripts, the TCR beta CDR3 regions were amplified. Second-round multiplex PCR came after first-round RT-PCR with HTBI primers. TCRdb redid the calling of the multiplex PCR reads with MiXCR, one entry per CDR3 protein. The sample carries about 480,000 distinct CDR3 sequences, around an eighth recorded once. The trim removed 4 bases at V and 5 bases at J, leaving 8 bases unmatched. CDR1 and CDR2 (germline): SGHAT, FQNNGV. This CDR3 is built from 14 residues. Study results and caveats: The majority of expanded thyroid clonotypes above 0.001 frequency also occurred in blood.

This clonotype originated in a woman aged 25 to 39 with Graves' ophthalmopathy. Sequencing was done on a sample of blood. The chain recombines TRBV11-2 with TRBJ2-7; the match to TRBD2 covers 7 bases. CDR3 amino acids: CASSSGLVGNEQYF. CDR3 sequence (DNA): TGTGCCAGCAGCTCCGGACTAGTGGGTAACGAGCAGTACTTC.